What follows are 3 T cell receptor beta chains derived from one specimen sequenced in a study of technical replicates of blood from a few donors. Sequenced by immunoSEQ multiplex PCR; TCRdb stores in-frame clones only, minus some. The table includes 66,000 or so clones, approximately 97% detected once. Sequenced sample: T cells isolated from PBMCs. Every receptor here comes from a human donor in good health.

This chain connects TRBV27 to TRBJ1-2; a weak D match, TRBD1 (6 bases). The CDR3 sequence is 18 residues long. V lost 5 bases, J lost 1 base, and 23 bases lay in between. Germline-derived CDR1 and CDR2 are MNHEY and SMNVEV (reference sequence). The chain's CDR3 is CASSPTRTVPGVNYGYTF. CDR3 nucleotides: TGTGCCAGCAGTCCCACCCGGACAGTACCTGGGGTTAACTATGGCTACACCTTC.

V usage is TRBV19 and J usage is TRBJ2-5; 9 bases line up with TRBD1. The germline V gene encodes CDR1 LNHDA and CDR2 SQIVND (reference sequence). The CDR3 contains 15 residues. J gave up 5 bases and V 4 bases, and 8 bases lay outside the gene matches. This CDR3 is CASSRSGTGPETQYF. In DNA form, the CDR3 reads TGTGCCAGTAGTAGATCCGGGACAGGGCCCGAGACCCAGTACTTC. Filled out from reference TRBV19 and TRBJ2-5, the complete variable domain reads DGGITQSPKYLFRKEGQNVTLSCEQNLNHDAMYWYRQDPGQGLRLIYYSQIVNDFQKGDIAEGYSVSREKKESFPLTVTSAQKNPTAFYLCASSRSGTGPETQYFGPGTRLLVL.

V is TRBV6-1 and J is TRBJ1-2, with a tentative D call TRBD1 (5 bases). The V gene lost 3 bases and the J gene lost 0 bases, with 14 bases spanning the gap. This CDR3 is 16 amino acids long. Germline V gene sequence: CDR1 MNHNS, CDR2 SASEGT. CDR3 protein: CASSEGQGKANYGYTF. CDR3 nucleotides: TGTGCCAGCAGTGAGGGGCAGGGTAAGGCTAACTATGGCTACACCTTC.